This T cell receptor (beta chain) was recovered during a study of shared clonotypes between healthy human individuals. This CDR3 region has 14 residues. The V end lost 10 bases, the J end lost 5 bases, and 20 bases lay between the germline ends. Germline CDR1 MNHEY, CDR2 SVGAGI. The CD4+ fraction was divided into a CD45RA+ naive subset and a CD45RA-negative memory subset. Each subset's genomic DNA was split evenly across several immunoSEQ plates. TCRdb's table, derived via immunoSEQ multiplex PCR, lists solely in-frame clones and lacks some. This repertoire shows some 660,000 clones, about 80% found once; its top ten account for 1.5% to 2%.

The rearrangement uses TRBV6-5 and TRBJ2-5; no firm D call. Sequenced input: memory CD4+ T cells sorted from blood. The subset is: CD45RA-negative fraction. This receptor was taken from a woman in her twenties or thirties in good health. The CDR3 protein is CATAPGEMRETQYF. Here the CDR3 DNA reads TGTGCCACCGCCCCAGGCGAGATGAGGGAGACCCAGTACTTC.